A single sample is the source of the 6 T cell receptor beta chains below, sequenced in a study of cytomegalovirus exposure and HLA in healthy donors. The PCR was carried out with 60 Vbeta primers and 13 Jbeta primers. The table came from immunoSEQ multiplex PCR; TCRdb's copy has only in-frame clones and leaves some out. The sample carries under 250,000 clones, about 80% recorded once. The sequenced material came from PBMCs. Receptors originate from an older woman in good health and CMV-seropositive.

The chain is built from TRBV19 and TRBJ1-5; the D gene is possibly TRBD1 (6 bases). The ends were cut back, 4 bases at V and 6 bases at J, with 13 bases in the middle. CDR3 size: 14 residues. The germline V gene has CDR1 LNHDA and CDR2 SQIVND (reference sequence). The CDR3 nucleotides are TGTGCCAGTAGTACTGACAGGTGGGGTCAGCCCCAGCATTTT. Its translation is CASSTDRWGQPQHF.

The genes are TRBV9 and TRBJ2-5; D is unresolved. Trimming cost V 0 bases and J 4 bases, with 10 bases left between them. CDR3 length equals 14 residues. Germline assignment: CDR1 SGDLS and CDR2 YYNGEE. CDR3: CASSVGGGTETQYF. CDR3 coding DNA: TGTGCCAGCAGCGTAGGTGGTGGCACAGAGACCCAGTACTTC.

The V and J genes are TRBV5-1 and TRBJ1-2; 11 bases agree with TRBD1. With 5 bases clipped from V and 2 bases from J, the junction kept 5 bases outside the gene matches. CDR1 and CDR2 from the germline V gene are SGHRS and YFSETQ. The CDR3 length is 15 residues. Written as DNA, the CDR3 is TGCGCCAGCAGTTCGGGACAGGGGGAAAACTATGGCTACACCTTC. Protein: CASSSGQGENYGYTF. The full variable domain, in which reference TRBV5-1 and TRBJ1-2 provide the parts outside the CDR3, is KAGVTQTPRYLIKTRGQQVTLSCSPISGHRSVSWYQQTPGQGLQFLFEYFSETQRNKGNFPGRFSGRQFSNSRSEMNVSTLELGDSALYLCASSSGQGENYGYTFGSGTRLTVV.

This chain links TRBV28 with TRBJ2-5; the match to TRBD2 covers 12 bases. Per the germline V gene, CDR1 is MDHEN and CDR2 is SYDVKM. The V segment lost 6 bases and the J segment 5 bases; nucleotides outside the gene matches: 13. CDR3 length equals 17 residues. DNA of the CDR3: TGTGCCAGCAGCGAAAGTCTAGCGGGAGGGCCGGGGGAGACCCAGTACTTC. It encodes CASSESLAGGPGETQYF. Full variable domain (rest looked up from reference TRBV28 and TRBJ2-5): DVKVTQSSRYLVKRTGEKVFLECVQDMDHENMFWYRQDPGLGLRLIYFSYDVKMKEKGDIPEGYSVSREKKERFSLILESASTNQTSMYLCASSESLAGGPGETQYFGPGTRLLVL.

J is TRBJ2-5 and V is TRBV7-2; 7 nucleotides agree with TRBD2. The CDR3 runs to 16 residues. Unmatched junction bases numbered 9, after V lost 3 bases and J lost 2 bases. From germline, CDR1 is SGHTA and CDR2 FQGNSA. CDR3 region: CASSFGRPGRQETQYF. The CDR3 bases are TGTGCCAGCAGCTTCGGGAGGCCGGGGAGGCAAGAGACCCAGTACTTC.

The rearrangement uses TRBV28 and TRBJ2-7; 9 nucleotides align to TRBD1. Germline lookup yields CDR1 MDHEN and CDR2 SYDVKM. The CDR3 sequence is 15 residues long. The junction had 8 bases not matched to a gene; V was cut back by 3 bases and J by 5 bases. CDR3 DNA: TGTGCCAGCAGTTTCCCGGGACAGGGCAGTCACGAGCAGTACTTC. Translating it yields CASSFPGQGSHEQYF.